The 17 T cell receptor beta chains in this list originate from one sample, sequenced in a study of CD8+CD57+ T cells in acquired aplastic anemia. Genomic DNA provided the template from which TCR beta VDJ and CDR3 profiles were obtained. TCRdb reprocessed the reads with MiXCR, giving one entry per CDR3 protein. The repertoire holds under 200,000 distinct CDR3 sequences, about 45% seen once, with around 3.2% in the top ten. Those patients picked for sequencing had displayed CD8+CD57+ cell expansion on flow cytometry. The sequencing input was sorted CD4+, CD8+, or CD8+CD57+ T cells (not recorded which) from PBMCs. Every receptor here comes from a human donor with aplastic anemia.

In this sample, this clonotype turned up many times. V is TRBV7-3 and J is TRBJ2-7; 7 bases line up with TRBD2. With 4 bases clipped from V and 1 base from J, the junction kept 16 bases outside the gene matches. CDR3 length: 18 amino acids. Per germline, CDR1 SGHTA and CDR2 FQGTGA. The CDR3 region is CASSYRQGGIGASYEQYV. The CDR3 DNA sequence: TGTGCCAGCAGCTACCGTCAGGGAGGGATAGGGGCATCCTACGAGCAGTACGTC.

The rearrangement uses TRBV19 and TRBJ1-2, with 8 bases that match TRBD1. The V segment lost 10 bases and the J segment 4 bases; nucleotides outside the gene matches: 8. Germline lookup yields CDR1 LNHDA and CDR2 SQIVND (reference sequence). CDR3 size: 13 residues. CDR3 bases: TGTGCCACCCAGGGGGCATTATCCTATGGCTACACCTTC. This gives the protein CATQGALSYGYTF.

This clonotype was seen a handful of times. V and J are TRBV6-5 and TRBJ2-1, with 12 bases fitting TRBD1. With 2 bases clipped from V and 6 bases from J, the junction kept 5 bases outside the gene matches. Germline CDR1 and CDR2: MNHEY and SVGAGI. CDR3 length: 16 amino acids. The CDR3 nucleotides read TGTGCCAGCAGTTACACCGGGACAGGGGGCATCAATGAGCAGTTCTTC. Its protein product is CASSYTGTGGINEQFF.

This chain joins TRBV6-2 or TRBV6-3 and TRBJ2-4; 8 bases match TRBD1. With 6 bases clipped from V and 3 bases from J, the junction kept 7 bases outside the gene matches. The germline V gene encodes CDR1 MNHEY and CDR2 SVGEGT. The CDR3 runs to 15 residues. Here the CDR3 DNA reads TGTGCCAGCAGGTCAGGGGGCGCGGGCAAAAACATTCAGTACTTC. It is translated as CASRSGGAGKNIQYF.

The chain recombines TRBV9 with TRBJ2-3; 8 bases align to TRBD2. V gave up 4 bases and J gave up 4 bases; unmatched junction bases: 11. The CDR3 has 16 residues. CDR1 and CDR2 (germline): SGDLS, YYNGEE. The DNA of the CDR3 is TGTGCCAGCAGCCCCCTGGGAGCGGGAGTGTCAGATACGCAGTATTTT. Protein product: CASSPLGAGVSDTQYF.

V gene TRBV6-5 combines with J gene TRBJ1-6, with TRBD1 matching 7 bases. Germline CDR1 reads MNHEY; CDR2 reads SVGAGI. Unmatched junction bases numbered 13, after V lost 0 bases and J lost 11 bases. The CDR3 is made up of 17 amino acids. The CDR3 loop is CASSYSIVIGGNPPLHF. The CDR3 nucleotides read TGTGCCAGCAGTTACTCGATAGTTATAGGGGGCAATCCACCCCTCCACTTT.

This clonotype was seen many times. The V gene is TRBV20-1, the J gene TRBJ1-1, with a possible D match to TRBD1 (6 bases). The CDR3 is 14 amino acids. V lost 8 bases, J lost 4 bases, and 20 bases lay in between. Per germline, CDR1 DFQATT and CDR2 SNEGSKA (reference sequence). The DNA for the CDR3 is TGCAGTACCCCGATGGGGGCCAGGGGCACTGAAGCTTTCTTT. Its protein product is CSTPMGARGTEAFF.

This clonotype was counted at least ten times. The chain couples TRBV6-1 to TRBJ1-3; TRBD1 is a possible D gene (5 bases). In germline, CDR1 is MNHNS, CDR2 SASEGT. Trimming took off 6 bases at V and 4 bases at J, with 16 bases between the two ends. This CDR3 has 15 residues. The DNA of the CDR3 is TGTGCCAGCAGCGGGACCCGCTGGGAGGGAAACACCATATATTTT. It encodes CASSGTRWEGNTIYF.

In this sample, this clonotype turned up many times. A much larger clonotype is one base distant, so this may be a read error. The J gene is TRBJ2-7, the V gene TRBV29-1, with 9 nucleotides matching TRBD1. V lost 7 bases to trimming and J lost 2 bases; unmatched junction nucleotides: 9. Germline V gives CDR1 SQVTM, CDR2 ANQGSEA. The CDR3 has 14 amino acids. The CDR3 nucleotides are TGCAGCGCCGTCGTCGGGACAGGGCCCTACGAGCAGTACTTC. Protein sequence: CSAVVGTGPYEQYF.

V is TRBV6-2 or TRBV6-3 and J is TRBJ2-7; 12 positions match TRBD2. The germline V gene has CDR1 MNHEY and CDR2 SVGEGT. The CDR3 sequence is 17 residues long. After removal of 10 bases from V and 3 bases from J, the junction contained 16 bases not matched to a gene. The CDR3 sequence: CANSYSNRLAGVYEQYV. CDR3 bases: TGTGCCAACAGCTACTCGAATAGACTAGCGGGAGTCTACGAGCAGTACGTC.

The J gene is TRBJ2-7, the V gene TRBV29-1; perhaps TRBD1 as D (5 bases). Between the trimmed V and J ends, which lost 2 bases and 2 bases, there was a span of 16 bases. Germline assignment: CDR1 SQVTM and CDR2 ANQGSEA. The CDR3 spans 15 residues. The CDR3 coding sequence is TGCAGCGTTGAACAGGGCCGGCCGGAAACCTACGAGCAGTACTTC. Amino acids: CSVEQGRPETYEQYF.

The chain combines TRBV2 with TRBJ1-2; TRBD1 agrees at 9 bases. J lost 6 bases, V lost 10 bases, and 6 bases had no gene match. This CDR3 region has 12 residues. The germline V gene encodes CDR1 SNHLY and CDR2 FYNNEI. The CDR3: CAIQQGAHGYTF. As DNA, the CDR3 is TGTGCCATCCAACAGGGGGCCCATGGCTACACCTTC.

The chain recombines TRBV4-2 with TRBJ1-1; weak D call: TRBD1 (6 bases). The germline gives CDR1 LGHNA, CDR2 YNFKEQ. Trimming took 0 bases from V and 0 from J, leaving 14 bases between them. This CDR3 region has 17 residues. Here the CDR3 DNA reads TGTGCCAGCAGCCAAGACTCGGGGGGCGCGGTGAACACTGAAGCTTTCTTT. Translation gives CASSQDSGGAVNTEAFF.

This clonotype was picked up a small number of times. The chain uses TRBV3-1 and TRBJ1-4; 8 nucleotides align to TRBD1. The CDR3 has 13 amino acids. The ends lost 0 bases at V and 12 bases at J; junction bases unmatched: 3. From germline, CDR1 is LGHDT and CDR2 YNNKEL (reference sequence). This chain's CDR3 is CASSQELTGELFF. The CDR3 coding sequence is TGTGCCAGCAGCCAAGAGTTGACAGGGGAACTGTTTTTT.

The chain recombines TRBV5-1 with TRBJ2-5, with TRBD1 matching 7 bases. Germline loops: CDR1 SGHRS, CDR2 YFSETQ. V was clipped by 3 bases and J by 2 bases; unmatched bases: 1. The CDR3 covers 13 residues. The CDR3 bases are TGCGCCAGCAGCTGGACAGGACAAGAGACCCAGTACTTC. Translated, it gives CASSWTGQETQYF.

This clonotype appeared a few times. CDR3 protein: CASSITPLDRGSQGLQYF. CDR3 coding DNA: TGTGCCAGCAGCATCACACCACTTGACAGGGGCAGTCAGGGGCTCCAGTACTTC. The rearrangement joins TRBV11-2 to TRBJ2-4; TRBD1 aligns across 8 bases. Germline V gene sequence: CDR1 SGHAT, CDR2 FQNNGV. This CDR3 has 18 amino acids. Unmatched junction bases numbered 25, after V lost 5 bases and J lost 13 bases.

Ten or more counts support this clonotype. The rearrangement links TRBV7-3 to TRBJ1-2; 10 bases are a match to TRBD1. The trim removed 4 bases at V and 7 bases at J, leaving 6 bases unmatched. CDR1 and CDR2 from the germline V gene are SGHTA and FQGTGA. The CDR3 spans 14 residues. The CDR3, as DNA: TGTGCCAGCAGCTCGACAGGGGGCGGATCTGGCTACACCTTC. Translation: CASSSTGGGSGYTF.